This T cell receptor (beta chain) was captured by sequencing in a study of cytomegalovirus exposure and HLA in healthy donors. Sequenced by immunoSEQ multiplex PCR; TCRdb stores in-frame clones only, minus some. The profile covers around 200,000 clones, with around 82% appearing a single time and approximately 3% taken by the ten largest. Germline V lookup: CDR1 SGHTA, CDR2 FQGNSA. The length of the CDR3 is 16 residues. V trimming: 4 bases; J trimming: 1 base; junction bases outside the gene matches: 1. The TCR comes from a woman younger than 30 in good health and CMV-seropositive. The J gene is TRBJ2-5, the V gene TRBV7-2, with 15 nucleotides matching TRBD2. Sequencing used PBMCs. CDR3 bases: TGTGCCAGCAGCTCGGGACTAGCGGGGGGCCAAGAGACCCAGTACTTC. Its translation: CASSSGLAGGQETQYF. Drawing the rest from reference TRBV7-2 and TRBJ2-5, the complete variable domain is GAGVSQSPSNKVTEKGKDVELRCDPISGHTALYWYRQSLGQGLEFLIYFQGNSAPDKSGLPSDRFSAERTGGSVSTLTIQRTQQEDSAVYLCASSSGLAGGQETQYFGPGTRLLVL.